The 20 T cell receptor beta chains reported below all come from one sample, sequenced in a study of molecular identifiers for immune sequencing clone quantification (dated by TCRdb to the late 2010s). The method behind the library was PCR. Sequencing relied on an Illumina HiSeq 4000. TCRdb trimmed public reads at Q25 via fastp, called clones via MiXCR and kept in-frame beta chains. Rows matching on CDR3 protein sequence are summarized as one entry with the most common DNA and genes. The sample table shows some 93,000 distinct CDR3 sequences, and roughly 23% are seen once. Clones ranked in the top ten supply approximately 0.99% of the sample. The sample was naive CD8+ T cells from blood, with Jurkat cell RNA spiked in. The sample's cell subset or site label, decoded: FACS-sorted CD8+CD4-CCR7+CD45RA+ naive T cells. Source of these receptors: a human donor in good health. Some libraries in this study had Jurkat cell RNA spiked in.

A few counts support this clonotype. V gene TRBV19 combines with J gene TRBJ2-2; TRBD2 aligns across 12 bases. There are 16 residues in the CDR3. CDR1 and CDR2 from the germline V gene are LNHDA and SQIVND (reference sequence). Trimming took 3 bases from V and 5 from J; bases not matched to a gene: 4. CDR3 coding DNA: TGTGCCAGTAGTATCCCCGGACTAGCGGGGACCGGGGAGCTGTTTTTT. Its protein is CASSIPGLAGTGELFF.

This clonotype was observed a handful of times. Since the CDR3 does not end with the conserved phenylalanine or tryptophan, this likely comes from a read error. V is TRBV7-2 and J is TRBJ2-7; TRBD2 matches at 8 bases. After removal of 2 bases from V and 5 bases from J, the junction contained 11 bases not matched to a gene. Looked up from germline, CDR1 is SGHTA and CDR2 is FQGNSA. The CDR3 is 16 residues long. This chain's CDR3 is CASSLIAGRVRNEQYI. DNA of the CDR3: TGTGCCAGCAGCTTAATCGCCGGGAGGGTAAGAAACGAGCAGTACATC.

Concerning this clonotype itself: A much larger clone sits a single nucleotide away, making a read error possible. V is TRBV6-1 and J is TRBJ2-7; tentatively, D is TRBD1 (6 bases). V lost 8 bases to trimming and J lost 2 bases, with 13 bases between them. The V gene's germline CDR1 is MNHNS and CDR2 SASEGT. This CDR3 spans 13 amino acids. CDR3 protein: CASPGQSTYEQYF. The CDR3 DNA follows: TGTGCCAGCCCCGGACAGAGCACCTACGAGCAGTACTTC.

This clonotype was recorded at least ten times. The chain recombines TRBV29-1 with TRBJ2-7, with TRBD1 as a possible D gene (6 bases). The V and J ends lost 7 bases and 0 bases respectively, with 10 bases between them. This CDR3 region has 12 residues. The germline gives CDR1 SQVTM, CDR2 ANQGSEA. The chain's CDR3 is CSGRDTSYEQYF. CDR3 nucleotide sequence: TGCAGCGGCCGGGACACCTCCTACGAGCAGTACTTC.

This clonotype was seen at least ten times. The chain carries TRBV5-1 and TRBJ1-1, with 7 bases identical to TRBD1. V lost 4 bases and J lost 6; bases outside the gene matches: 18. This CDR3 is built from 17 residues. The germline V gene has CDR1 SGHRS and CDR2 YFSETQ. The CDR3 loop is CASSIGGLTGYNPEAFF. The CDR3 DNA reads TGCGCCAGCAGCATCGGAGGTTTGACAGGGTATAACCCTGAAGCTTTCTTT. The full variable domain, rest sourced from reference TRBV5-1 and TRBJ1-1, is KAGVTQTPRYLIKTRGQQVTLSCSPISGHRSVSWYQQTPGQGLQFLFEYFSETQRNKGNFPGRFSGRQFSNSRSEMNVSTLELGDSALYLCASSIGGLTGYNPEAFFGQGTRLTVV.

Comments on this clonotype: A much larger clone sits a single nucleotide away, making a read error possible. This chain links TRBV9 with TRBJ2-6; D possibly matches TRBD1 or TRBD2 (5 bases each). Germline-derived CDR1 and CDR2 are SGDLS and YYNGEE. This CDR3 has 18 amino acids. The ends were cut back, 0 bases at V and 1 base at J, with 14 bases in the middle. The CDR3 sequence is CASSVGGPTSSGANVLTF. DNA for the CDR3: TGTGCCAGCAGCGTAGGGGGACCTACATCTTCTGGGGCCAACGTCCTGACTTTC.

This clonotype was counted only a few times. The chain carries TRBV30 and TRBJ2-1, with 7 bases fitting TRBD1. This CDR3 region has 15 residues. Germline CDR1 reads GTSNPN; CDR2 reads SVGIG (reference sequence). The ends lost 0 bases at V and 2 bases at J; junction bases unmatched: 4. The CDR3 DNA sequence: TGTGCCTGGAGTGTCCTGGGACAGCCCTACAATGAGCAGTTCTTC. This sequence encodes CAWSVLGQPYNEQFF.

This clonotype was counted ten times or more. This rearrangement joins TRBV13 to TRBJ2-3; 7 positions agree with TRBD2. CDR3 length: 16 residues. The germline V gene encodes CDR1 PRHDT and CDR2 FYEKMQ (reference sequence). The V gene end was trimmed by 4 bases and the J gene end by 6 bases; junction bases not matched to a gene: 13. The CDR3 bases are TGTGCCAGCAGCTCCCGGGACCAGCGGGGTGCTGATACGCAGTATTTT. Translating it yields CASSSRDQRGADTQYF.

This clonotype turned up a few times. V is TRBV20-1 and J is TRBJ2-3, with D uncertain. The germline V and J ends were trimmed by 6 bases and 2 bases, with 12 bases remaining between them. CDR3 length equals 13 residues. Germline CDR1 DFQATT, CDR2 SNEGSKA (reference sequence). CDR3 protein: CSATDETTDTQYF. As DNA, the CDR3 is TGCAGTGCCACCGACGAAACCACAGATACGCAGTATTTT.

Note on this clonotype: A much larger clone sits a single nucleotide away, making a read error possible. CDR3 residues: CASSSLYRPTEGDTQCF. The CDR3 DNA follows: TGTGCCAGCAGCTCCCTTTACCGACCTACCGAAGGAGATACGCAGTGTTTT. The chain carries TRBV12-3 or TRBV12-4 and TRBJ2-3; the D is unclear. CDR3 length: 17 amino acids.

This clonotype has only one observation. The chain uses TRBV5-1 and TRBJ2-7, with D tentatively TRBD1 (5 bases). Germline assignment: CDR1 SGHRS and CDR2 YFSETQ. The CDR3 is 13 amino acids. V dropped 4 bases and J dropped 5 bases, with 13 bases sitting between them. The CDR3 DNA follows: TGCGCCAGCAGCCTGCAGGGATCTGACGAGCAGTACTTC. Encoded protein: CASSLQGSDEQYF. Full variable domain (missing parts from reference TRBV5-1 and TRBJ2-7): KAGVTQTPRYLIKTRGQQVTLSCSPISGHRSVSWYQQTPGQGLQFLFEYFSETQRNKGNFPGRFSGRQFSNSRSEMNVSTLELGDSALYLCASSLQGSDEQYFGPGTRLTVT.

This clonotype occurred many times. CDR3 amino acids: CSARVEGLSYEQYF. For the CDR3, the DNA is TGCAGTGCTAGAGTAGAGGGATTGAGCTACGAGCAGTACTTC. The gene calls are TRBV20-1 and TRBJ2-7, with TRBD2 as a possible D gene (5 bases). Trimming removed 1 base from V and 3 bases from J, with 13 bases in between. There are 14 residues in the CDR3. Germline lookup yields CDR1 DFQATT and CDR2 SNEGSKA (reference sequence).

In its sample, this clonotype was seen many times. The J gene is TRBJ1-4, the V gene TRBV9, with TRBD1 matching over 10 bases. The CDR3 covers 18 residues. The germline V gene encodes CDR1 SGDLS and CDR2 YYNGEE. J lost 0 bases, V lost 4 bases, and 9 bases had no gene match. The CDR3 region has the DNA TGTGCCAGCAGCCCCGGGACAGGGGTTTTTGCAACTAATGAAAAACTGTTTTTT. Residues: CASSPGTGVFATNEKLFF.

This clonotype was counted a few times. A read error may be the cause here, since a much bigger clone is one base away. The chain has TRBV9 and TRBJ1-5; 7 nucleotides agree with TRBD1. This CDR3 spans 15 amino acids. The germline CDR1 and CDR2 sequences are SGDLS and YYNGEE. The DNA of the CDR3 is TGTGCCGGCAGCTCAGGGGGGTATAGCAATCAGCCCCAGCATTTT. As protein: CAGSSGGYSNQPQHF. Looking up the rest from reference TRBV9 and TRBJ1-5 gives the full variable domain: DSGVTQTPKHLITATGQRVTLRCSPRSGDLSVYWYQQSLDQGLQFLIQYYNGEERAKGNILERFSAQQFPDLHSELNLSSLELGDSALYFCAGSSGGYSNQPQHFGDGTRLSIL.

This clonotype was found many times. V is TRBV6-2 or TRBV6-3 and J is TRBJ2-7; TRBD2 matches 13 bases. From germline, CDR1 is MNHEY and CDR2 SVGEGT. V was pared by 5 bases and J by 5 bases, with 12 bases of the junction left unmatched. This CDR3 has 17 residues. This chain's CDR3 is CASSPWTSGSVDHEQYF. CDR3 bases: TGTGCCAGCAGTCCCTGGACTAGCGGGAGTGTCGACCACGAGCAGTACTTC.

This clonotype was picked up many times. The genes are TRBV13 and TRBJ2-5, with 10 bases fitting TRBD1. In germline, CDR1 is PRHDT, CDR2 FYEKMQ (reference sequence). Trimming took 5 bases from V and 2 from J; bases not matched to a gene: 14. The CDR3 runs to 18 residues. In nucleotides, the CDR3 is TGTGCCAGCAGCCCAACTTTTGGACAGGGGGTTTCTCAAGAGACCCAGTACTTC. Translation: CASSPTFGQGVSQETQYF.

This clonotype was recorded a few times. This rearrangement joins TRBV19 to TRBJ2-1; D perhaps matches TRBD2 (5 bases). The CDR3 is 12 residues long. CDR1 is LNHDA, CDR2 SQIVND, per germline (reference sequence). The V and J ends lost 1 base and 7 bases respectively, with 5 bases between them. The CDR3 protein is CASSIGGNEQFF. CDR3 nucleotides: TGTGCCAGTAGTATAGGCGGGAATGAGCAGTTCTTC.

On this clonotype: This may come from a read error, since a much larger clone is one base off. V and J are TRBV12-3 or TRBV12-4 and TRBJ1-1, with D possibly being TRBD1 (6 bases). This CDR3 region has 15 residues. CDR3 sequence reads: CAGRKQGRWNTEAFF. CDR3 sequence (DNA): TGTGCCGGCAGAAAACAGGGCCGGTGGAACACTGAAGCTTTCTTT.

This clonotype was recorded at least ten times. The rearrangement links TRBV13 to TRBJ1-5, with D unclear. Germline V gives CDR1 PRHDT, CDR2 FYEKMQ (reference sequence). Trimming removed 5 bases at V and 2 bases at J, with 10 bases between. The CDR3 length is 14 residues. The CDR3 DNA is TGTGCCAGCAGCGCTCGGCGGCGCAATCAGCCCCAGCATTTT. Its translation: CASSARRRNQPQHF.

This clonotype has at least ten counts. The chain has TRBV12-3 or TRBV12-4 and TRBJ2-3; perhaps D is TRBD1 or TRBD2 (5 bases each). Trimming pared 3 bases from V and 1 base from J, leaving 8 bases between. The CDR3 is made up of 14 amino acids. The CDR3 loop is CASSFLGGTDTQYF. The CDR3 region has the DNA TGTGCCAGCAGTTTCTTGGGGGGCACAGATACGCAGTATTTT.